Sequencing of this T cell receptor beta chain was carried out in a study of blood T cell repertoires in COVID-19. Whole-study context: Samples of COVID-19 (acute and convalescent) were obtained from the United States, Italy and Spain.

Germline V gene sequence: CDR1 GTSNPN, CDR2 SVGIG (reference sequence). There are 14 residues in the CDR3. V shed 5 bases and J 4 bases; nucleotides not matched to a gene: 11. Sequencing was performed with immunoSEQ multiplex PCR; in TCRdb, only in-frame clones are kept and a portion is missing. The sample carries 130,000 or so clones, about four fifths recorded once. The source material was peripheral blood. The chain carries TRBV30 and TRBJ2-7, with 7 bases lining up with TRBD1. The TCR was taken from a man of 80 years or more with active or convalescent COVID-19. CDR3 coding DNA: TGTGCCTGGGAAGCGACAGGGCTGCAATACGAGCAGTACTTC. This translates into CAWEATGLQYEQYF.